The 27 T cell receptor beta chains below come from one sample, sequenced in a study of blood T cell repertoires in COVID-19. The method was immunoSEQ multiplex PCR; TCRdb's version includes in-frame clones alone and lacks a portion of them. Among about 190,000 clones listed, roughly 81% were seen once. The material sequenced was peripheral blood. The receptors derive from an elderly woman with COVID-19, enrolled during active disease.

This clone appeared a single time. The chain employs TRBV7-2 and TRBJ2-2, with D uncertain. The CDR3 has 13 residues. Germline CDR1 is SGHTA and CDR2 is FQGNSA. The V gene lost 3 bases and the J gene lost 3 bases, with 5 bases spanning the gap. The CDR3 spells CASSFRYTGELFF. The CDR3 DNA sequence: TGTGCCAGCAGCTTCAGGTACACCGGGGAGCTGTTTTTT.

This clone appeared a few times. The chain employs TRBV18 and TRBJ2-2; 7 bases match TRBD1. Germline V CDR1 and CDR2: KGHSH, LQKENI. This CDR3 comprises 15 residues. V gave up 4 bases and J gave up 3 bases; unmatched junction bases: 5. The CDR3 DNA reads TGTGCCAGCTCACGGGAGCAGGGGGACACCGGGGAGCTGTTTTTT. Translating gives CASSREQGDTGELFF.

The V gene is TRBV6-5, the J gene TRBJ1-1, with D possibly TRBD1 on 5 matching bases. This CDR3 has 14 residues. The V gene lost 7 bases and the J gene lost 6 bases, with 18 bases spanning the gap. Germline CDR1 reads MNHEY; CDR2 reads SVGAGI. The CDR3 coding sequence is TGTGCCAGCAATCCAGGGTTGTCGTGGTCTGAAGCTTTCTTT. This codes for CASNPGLSWSEAFF.

The genes are TRBV6-5 and TRBJ2-7; no clear D gene. There are 11 residues in the CDR3. Germline V gene data show CDR1 as MNHEY and CDR2 as SVGAGI. V lost 6 bases and J lost 1, with 4 bases in between. The CDR3 DNA sequence: TGTGCCAGCAGGCGTTCCTACGAGCAGTACTTC. Translated: CASRRSYEQYF.

This clone has only a few counts. The chain combines TRBV6-2 or TRBV6-3 with TRBJ1-5; maybe TRBD1 (5 bases). This CDR3 has 16 amino acids. CDR1 and CDR2 from the germline V gene are MNHEY and SVGEGT. The V and J ends lost 2 bases and 0 bases respectively, with 11 bases between them. CDR3 nucleotide sequence: TGTGCCAGCAGTTACGCGCGGGGCGATAGCAATCAGCCCCAGCATTTT. Translated, it gives CASSYARGDSNQPQHF.

This rearrangement joins TRBV5-1 to TRBJ2-3, with 9 bases identical to TRBD2. V shed 1 base, J shed 1 base, and the junction held 1 base outside the gene matches. Germline V gene data show CDR1 as SGHRS and CDR2 as YFSETQ. CDR3 length: 15 amino acids. The CDR3, as DNA: TGCGCCAGCAGCTTGTTAGCGGGGGGCACAGATACGCAGTATTTT. It encodes CASSLLAGGTDTQYF.

The chain couples TRBV9 to TRBJ1-1; D gene uncertain. CDR1 SGDLS and CDR2 YYNGEE come from the germline V gene. Trimming left V 4 bases short and J 2 bases short, with 6 bases between. This CDR3 is built from 12 residues. CDR3: CASSSVNTEAFF. In DNA, the CDR3 is TGTGCCAGCAGCTCCGTAAACACTGAAGCTTTCTTT.

The rearrangement uses TRBV5-1 and TRBJ2-7; 7 nucleotides match TRBD1. CDR1 and CDR2 (germline): SGHRS, YFSETQ. The CDR3 spans 15 residues. With 3 bases clipped from V and 1 base from J, the junction kept 7 bases outside the gene matches. CDR3 coding DNA: TGCGCCAGCAGCTATGGGACAGCAAATTCCTACGAGCAGTACTTC. This translates into CASSYGTANSYEQYF.

The chain carries TRBV7-2 and TRBJ1-1, with a weak D call TRBD1 (5 bases). The CDR3 totals 14 residues. Trimming cost V 2 bases and J 5 bases, with 12 bases left between them. Germline CDR1 is SGHTA and CDR2 is FQGNSA. The CDR3, as DNA: TGTGCCAGCAGCTTAAGATGGGGGGGTACTGAAGCTTTCTTT. Its protein product is CASSLRWGGTEAFF.

The V and J genes are TRBV9 and TRBJ2-7, with TRBD2 identical over 9 bases. The V gene end was trimmed by 0 bases and the J gene end by 5 bases; junction bases not matched to a gene: 9. Germline V gives CDR1 SGDLS, CDR2 YYNGEE. The CDR3 has 16 amino acids. As DNA, the CDR3 is TGTGCCAGCAGCGTAGGTAACGGCGGGAGGGTTGACGAGCAGTACTTC. Translated: CASSVGNGGRVDEQYF.

The chain joins TRBV12-3 or TRBV12-4 to TRBJ2-3; no firm D call. Trimming left V 1 base short and J 3 bases short, with 5 bases between. There are 13 residues in the CDR3. CDR3 DNA: TGTGCCAGCAGTTTAGGAGAAACAGATACGCAGTATTTT. Protein product: CASSLGETDTQYF.

The rearrangement links TRBV27 to TRBJ2-5; TRBD2 might be the D (6 bases). The V end lost 0 bases, the J end lost 5 bases, and 16 bases lay between the germline ends. The CDR3 has 16 residues. CDR1 is MNHEY and CDR2 is SMNVEV in the germline V gene (reference sequence). CDR3 loop: CASSLSVGEAGETQYF. CDR3 in DNA: TGTGCCAGCAGTTTATCTGTGGGGGAGGCGGGGGAGACCCAGTACTTC.

Comments on this clone: Distinct nucleotide sequences in the sample also encode this CDR3. The J gene is TRBJ2-3, the V gene TRBV19; 8 positions agree with TRBD1. Trimming at V came to 9 bases and at J to 0 bases, leaving 5 bases not matched to a gene. Germline CDR1 and CDR2: LNHDA and SQIVND (reference sequence). This CDR3 is built from 14 residues. The CDR3 loop is CASGQGLSTDTQYF. The CDR3 bases are TGTGCCAGCGGACAGGGACTCAGCACAGATACGCAGTATTTT.

The chain couples TRBV28 to TRBJ1-2; 9 nucleotides line up with TRBD1. The CDR3 is made up of 13 amino acids. J was trimmed by 1 base and V by 6 bases; bases with no gene match: 0. Germline assignment: CDR1 MDHEN and CDR2 SYDVKM. The CDR3 here is CASRTGGNYGYTF. CDR3 in DNA: TGTGCCAGCAGGACAGGGGGTAACTATGGCTACACCTTC.

V is TRBV12-3 or TRBV12-4 and J is TRBJ2-7; D uncertain. The CDR3 runs to 12 residues. The V gene lost 6 bases and the J gene lost 5 bases, with 11 bases spanning the gap. The CDR3 sequence is CASSSSADEQYF. CDR3 in DNA: TGTGCCAGCAGCTCTAGTGCGGACGAGCAGTACTTC.

The gene calls are TRBV6-1 and TRBJ1-4; 7 nucleotides align to TRBD1. Per the germline V gene, CDR1 is MNHNS and CDR2 is SASEGT. Unmatched junction bases numbered 7, after V lost 2 bases and J lost 7 bases. The CDR3 is made up of 15 amino acids. CDR3 in DNA: TGTGCCAGCAGTGAATCCACAGGGGTGGGTGAAAAACTGTTTTTT. This encodes CASSESTGVGEKLFF.

The rearrangement uses TRBV29-1 and TRBJ2-3; D possibly corresponds to TRBD2 (5 bases). Germline V lookup: CDR1 SQVTM, CDR2 ANQGSEA. The CDR3 extends over 14 amino acids. Trimming took off 3 bases at V and 0 bases at J, with 10 bases between the two ends. In DNA form, the CDR3 reads TGCAGCGTTGAGGCTAGCACTAGCACAGATACGCAGTATTTT. Translated, it gives CSVEASTSTDTQYF.

V gene TRBV5-4 combines with J gene TRBJ2-3; TRBD2 agrees at 7 bases. The germline CDR1 and CDR2 sequences are SGHNT and YYREEE (reference sequence). The CDR3 is 13 amino acids. Germline trimming cut 4 bases from V and 4 bases from J; bases unmatched to any gene: 3. CDR3 nucleotides: TGTGCCAGCAGCACCGCGGGGGCAGATACGCAGTATTTT. It specifies CASSTAGADTQYF. Full variable domain (remainder filled in from reference TRBV5-4 and TRBJ2-3): ETGVTQSPTHLIKTRGQQVTLRCSSQSGHNTVSWYQQALGQGPQFIFQYYREEENGRGNFPPRFSGLQFPNYSSELNVNALELDDSALYLCASSTAGADTQYFGPGTRLTVL.

V usage is TRBV19 and J usage is TRBJ1-5, with D unclear. CDR1 is LNHDA, CDR2 SQIVND, per germline (reference sequence). V was shortened by 1 base and J by 6 bases, with 10 bases between the two germline ends. The CDR3 has 14 residues. The CDR3 protein is CASSIGGSLQPQHF. The DNA for the CDR3 is TGTGCCAGTAGTATAGGCGGGTCACTTCAGCCCCAGCATTTT.

DNA of the CDR3: TGTGCCAGCAGTTTAAGACCAACAGTGAACACTGAAGCTTTCTTT. As protein: CASSLRPTVNTEAFF. The chain couples TRBV27 to TRBJ1-1; D remains ambiguous. This CDR3 spans 15 amino acids. The V and J ends lost 2 bases and 0 bases respectively, with 10 bases between them. From germline, CDR1 is MNHEY and CDR2 SMNVEV (reference sequence).

This clone showed up just a few times. The rearrangement links TRBV5-1 to TRBJ1-5; D is unclear. The CDR3 is made up of 15 amino acids. V was trimmed by 0 bases and J by 3 bases, leaving 10 bases between them. Germline V gene sequence: CDR1 SGHRS, CDR2 YFSETQ. The CDR3 loop reads CASSLGVSANQPQHF. CDR3 DNA sequence: TGCGCCAGCAGCTTGGGGGTCAGCGCCAATCAGCCCCAGCATTTT.

The chain has TRBV5-1 and TRBJ2-5; 12 bases fit TRBD2. The CDR3 is 16 residues long. Germline trimming cut 4 bases from V and 5 bases from J; bases unmatched to any gene: 9. The germline V gene encodes CDR1 SGHRS and CDR2 YFSETQ. The CDR3 DNA sequence: TGCGCCAGCAGCAGACGACTAGCGGGAGAGGGGGAGACCCAGTACTTC. It codes for CASSRRLAGEGETQYF.

This chain joins TRBV24-1 and TRBJ2-2; 11 positions match TRBD1. There are 15 residues in the CDR3. From germline, CDR1 is KGHDR and CDR2 SFDVKD. The V segment lost 4 bases and the J segment 6 bases; nucleotides outside the gene matches: 3. CDR3 residues: CATSDPGQGAGELFF. The CDR3 coding sequence is TGTGCCACCAGTGACCCGGGACAGGGGGCCGGGGAGCTGTTTTTT.

The chain recombines TRBV19 with TRBJ1-5; 9 nucleotides match TRBD1. CDR1 is LNHDA and CDR2 is SQIVND in the germline V gene (reference sequence). Trimming at V came to 1 base and at J to 2 bases, leaving 6 bases not matched to a gene. The CDR3 runs to 17 residues. The CDR3: CASSIADWTGGNQPQHF. Here the CDR3 DNA reads TGTGCCAGTAGTATAGCTGACTGGACAGGGGGCAATCAGCCCCAGCATTTT.

This clone came up a few times. The chain employs TRBV12-3 or TRBV12-4 and TRBJ2-7; tentative D call: TRBD1 (5 bases). This CDR3 has 12 residues. The V end lost 4 bases, the J end lost 5 bases, and 9 bases lay between the germline ends. The CDR3 DNA sequence: TGTGCCAGCAGTTCGCAGGGTAACGAGCAGTACTTC. It codes for CASSSQGNEQYF.

The CDR3 DNA reads as TGTGCCAGCAGTGAAGAAGCCCATCCCGGGACATGGAGTTCACCCCTCCACTTT. It translates to CASSEEAHPGTWSSPLHF. The V gene is TRBV6-1, the J gene TRBJ1-6; a possible D gene is TRBD1 (6 bases). Trimming stripped 1 base from V and 9 bases from J, with 22 bases between. The CDR3 is made up of 18 amino acids. Per germline, CDR1 MNHNS and CDR2 SASEGT.

This chain uses TRBV3-1 (or the pseudogene TRBV3-2) with TRBJ2-5; 7 bases match TRBD2. The CDR3 totals 14 residues. J was trimmed by 4 bases and V by 4 bases; bases with no gene match: 6. Per the germline V gene, CDR1 is LGHDT and CDR2 is YNNKEL (reference sequence). The CDR3 coding sequence is TGTGCCAGCAGCCCCGGACTAGGATCAGAGACCCAGTACTTC. This translates into CASSPGLGSETQYF.